The entry below describes one T cell receptor (beta chain). Antigen unknown. Other DNA sequences of this sample code for an identical CDR3. The data were obtained in a study of shared clonotypes between healthy human individuals. Study-wide points: Clonotype sharing among the donors was expected to vary with sequencing depth.

V shed 0 bases, J shed 2 bases, and the junction held 0 bases outside the gene matches. Germline V gene data show CDR1 as SGHTA and CDR2 as FQGNSA. The CDR3 sequence is 15 residues long. The study used approximately 92 million PBMCs per unsorted sample for genomic DNA. The repertoire was sequenced with immunoSEQ multiplex PCR; TCRdb's copy has only in-frame clones and lacks some. The sample contains more than 450,000 clones, more than 65% of which appear only once. The receptor was isolated from a woman aged 40 to 50 in good health. Some clones in this sample may be carry-over from other donors' samples. The sequenced material came from PBMCs. The chain recombines TRBV7-2 with TRBJ2-1; 8 bases are shared with TRBD2. CDR3 sequence reads: CASSLASGTYNEQFF. The CDR3 nucleotides are TGTGCCAGCAGCTTAGCTAGCGGGACCTACAATGAGCAGTTCTTC.